Presented here are 27 T cell receptor beta chains from one specimen sequenced in a study of T cells in Graves' hyperthyroidism and ophthalmopathy. The investigators amplified TCR beta CDR3 regions from RNA transcripts. Primed by the HTBI set, a first-round RT-PCR was run on the TCR CDR3. TCRdb called the multiplex PCR reads again in MiXCR, with one record for every CDR3 protein. The data contain 560,000 or so distinct CDR3 sequences, less than 20% of them singletons. Sequencing was carried out using blood. These receptors were obtained from a man aged 40-50 years with Graves' ophthalmopathy.

This chain connects TRBV5-1 to TRBJ2-7; the D gene is possibly TRBD2 (6 bases). The CDR3 loop spans 17 amino acids. Trimming pared 4 bases from V and 0 bases from J, leaving 20 bases between. Per germline, CDR1 SGHRS and CDR2 YFSETQ. This chain's CDR3 is CASSPGGVIRSSYEQYF. The DNA of the CDR3 is TGCGCCAGCAGCCCTGGAGGGGTCATCAGGAGCTCCTACGAGCAGTACTTC.

This clonotype appeared a single time. V gene TRBV18 combines with J gene TRBJ1-1, with D perhaps matching TRBD1 (5 bases). V lost 3 bases to trimming and J lost 7 bases, with 15 bases between them. The CDR3 consists of 14 residues. Germline values: CDR1 KGHSH, CDR2 LQKENI. The CDR3 nucleotides are TGTGCCAGCTCACCCTTTGCTCGGGACCTTGAAGCTTTCTTT. Translation: CASSPFARDLEAFF.

This clonotype was observed a few times. This CDR3 is CASSFGLAGPYEQYF. The CDR3 nucleotides are TGTGCCAGTAGTTTCGGACTAGCGGGACCCTACGAGCAGTACTTC. The V and J genes are TRBV19 and TRBJ2-7; 12 bases are a match to TRBD2. J gave up 2 bases and V 5 bases, and 4 bases lay outside the gene matches. The germline CDR1 and CDR2 sequences are LNHDA and SQIVND (reference sequence). The length of the CDR3 is 15 residues.

This clonotype was seen at least ten times. The rearrangement links TRBV4-3 to TRBJ1-2; D is possibly TRBD1 (5 bases). Trimming pared 0 bases from V and 3 bases from J, leaving 14 bases between. The germline V gene encodes CDR1 LGHNA and CDR2 YSLEER. The CDR3 contains 16 residues. The CDR3 DNA reads TGCGCCAGCAGCCAAGATCGGGGCTACCGCTACTATGGCTACACCTTC. It codes for CASSQDRGYRYYGYTF.

This clonotype was observed a handful of times. The gene calls are TRBV5-1 and TRBJ2-5; 12 nucleotides align to TRBD2. CDR3 length equals 14 residues. Germline V gene lookup returns CDR1 SGHRS and CDR2 YFSETQ. The V gene end was trimmed by 3 bases and the J gene end by 5 bases; junction bases not matched to a gene: 2. The CDR3 DNA sequence: TGCGCCAGCAGCTGGACTAGCGGGAAGGAGACCCAGTACTTC. It codes for CASSWTSGKETQYF. The full variable domain, its missing parts supplied by reference TRBV5-1 and TRBJ2-5, is KAGVTQTPRYLIKTRGQQVTLSCSPISGHRSVSWYQQTPGQGLQFLFEYFSETQRNKGNFPGRFSGRQFSNSRSEMNVSTLELGDSALYLCASSWTSGKETQYFGPGTRLLVL.

The V call is TRBV30, the J call TRBJ1-1, with D maybe TRBD1 (5 bases). The CDR3 is made up of 13 amino acids. Trimming removed 8 bases at V and 1 base at J, with 14 bases between. Germline V gene lookup returns CDR1 GTSNPN and CDR2 SVGIG (reference sequence). DNA for the CDR3: TGTGCCGTTTCTGACAGACCGAACACTGAAGCTTTCTTT. This encodes CAVSDRPNTEAFF.

J is TRBJ2-1 and V is TRBV11-2; 9 bases are a match to TRBD2. The CDR3 has 17 residues. Germline-derived CDR1 and CDR2 are SGHAT and FQNNGV. Trimming cost V 5 bases and J 6 bases; bases outside gene matches: 14. The CDR3 bases are TGTGCCAGCAGCCCTGGGGCCGGGGGGACTAGCCTCAATGAGCAGTTCTTC. Amino acid sequence: CASSPGAGGTSLNEQFF.

This clonotype was counted many times. V gene TRBV28 combines with J gene TRBJ1-2; D is possibly TRBD1 (5 bases). Germline V gene data show CDR1 as MDHEN and CDR2 as SYDVKM. CDR3 length equals 11 residues. The V end lost 3 bases, the J end lost 13 bases, and 12 bases lay between the germline ends. The CDR3 reads CASSLGWGITF. For the CDR3, the DNA is TGTGCCAGCAGTTTGGGATGGGGGATCACCTTC.

This chain links TRBV20-1 with TRBJ2-7; 8 bases map to TRBD1. The CDR3 totals 14 residues. In germline, CDR1 is DFQATT, CDR2 SNEGSKA (reference sequence). Trimming at V came to 3 bases and at J to 3 bases, leaving 7 bases not matched to a gene. CDR3 in amino acids: CSASKRTGIYEQYF. DNA for the CDR3: TGCAGTGCTAGCAAAAGGACAGGGATCTACGAGCAGTACTTC.

This clonotype was detected a few times. CDR3 in DNA: TGTGCCAGCAGTTACAGAGCACCACTAGCGGGAGGGCCGTGGGGAGAGACCCAGTACTTC. Translating it yields CASSYRAPLAGGPWGETQYF. The rearrangement joins TRBV6-5 to TRBJ2-5; the match to TRBD2 covers 13 bases. Germline assignment: CDR1 MNHEY and CDR2 SVGAGI. The CDR3 is 20 amino acids. V was clipped by 2 bases and J by 4 bases; unmatched bases: 16.

This clonotype was observed at least ten times. The chain combines TRBV12-3 or TRBV12-4 with TRBJ1-1; D perhaps matches TRBD1 (5 bases). The V end lost 5 bases, the J end lost 0 bases, and 13 bases lay between the germline ends. The CDR3 runs 15 residues. CDR3 amino acids: CASSPRQNMNTEAFF. CDR3 coding DNA: TGTGCCAGCAGTCCCCGACAGAACATGAACACTGAAGCTTTCTTT.

This clonotype appeared a few times. This chain links TRBV30 with TRBJ1-2; D is perhaps TRBD1 (6 bases). Germline assignment: CDR1 GTSNPN and CDR2 SVGIG (reference sequence). The CDR3 runs 16 residues. V was clipped by 2 bases and J by 2 bases, with 18 bases between them. CDR3 amino acids: CAWSPNGVQGNYGYTF. The CDR3 region has the DNA TGTGCCTGGAGTCCCAACGGGGTTCAGGGGAACTATGGCTACACCTTC. Combining the CDR3 with reference TRBV30 and TRBJ1-2 gives the whole variable domain SQTIHQWPATLVQPVGSPLSLECTVEGTSNPNLYWYRQAAGRGLQLLFYSVGIGQISSEVPQNLSASRPQDRQFILSSKKLLLSDSGFYLCAWSPNGVQGNYGYTFGSGTRLTVV.

The chain combines TRBV12-3 or TRBV12-4 with TRBJ2-5; D not resolved. V shed 8 bases and J shed 2 bases, with 18 bases lying between them. The CDR3 extends over 15 amino acids. CDR3: CASSIIRAPQETQYF. In DNA form, the CDR3 reads TGTGCCAGCTCGATAATCCGGGCTCCACAAGAGACCCAGTACTTC.

The rearrangement links TRBV6-6 to TRBJ2-7; 10 nucleotides align to TRBD2. The V gene's germline CDR1 is MNHNY and CDR2 SVGAGI (reference sequence). Trimming removed 0 bases from V and 0 bases from J; junction bases left unmatched: 2. CDR3 size: 16 residues. The CDR3: CASSYSTSGYSYEQYF. CDR3 nucleotides: TGTGCCAGCAGTTACTCGACTAGCGGGTACTCCTACGAGCAGTACTTC.

V gene TRBV6-4 combines with J gene TRBJ2-3; 14 bases fit TRBD2. Germline CDR1 and CDR2: MRHNA and SNTAGT. Trimming at V came to 5 bases and at J to 6 bases, leaving 7 bases not matched to a gene. CDR3 length equals 16 residues. The CDR3 loop reads CASSSTSGGARDTQYF. The CDR3 region has the DNA TGTGCCAGCAGTTCGACTAGCGGGGGGGCCAGGGATACGCAGTATTTT.

With regard to this clonotype: This may stem from a read error, because a much larger clone lies one nucleotide away. This CDR3 fails to terminate in the conserved phenylalanine or tryptophan, so it likely reflects a read error. The chain has TRBV7-2 and TRBJ2-2; 8 bases align to TRBD2. The trim removed 3 bases at V and 6 bases at J, leaving 6 bases unmatched. Germline CDR1 and CDR2: SGHTA and FQGNSA. CDR3 length: 15 amino acids. The CDR3 reads CASSFGGGRAGELFL. The CDR3 nucleotides read TGTGCCAGCAGCTTTGGCGGGGGGAGGGCCGGGGAGCTGTTTCTT.

This clonotype was counted at least ten times. The rearrangement joins TRBV6-2 or TRBV6-3 to TRBJ2-5; 8 positions match TRBD2. J was trimmed by 6 bases and V by 7 bases; bases with no gene match: 13. CDR1 and CDR2 (germline): MNHEY, SVGEGT. The CDR3 extends over 15 amino acids. The DNA of the CDR3 is TGTGCCAGCAAAGGAAGCGGGAGATCCCTAAAGACCCAGTACTTC. Translation gives CASKGSGRSLKTQYF.

This clonotype was counted between two and nine times. The chain couples TRBV19 to TRBJ2-1, with D perhaps given as TRBD1 or TRBD2 (6 bases each). Trimming removed 2 bases from V and 9 bases from J, with 20 bases in between. CDR3 length equals 16 residues. In germline, CDR1 is LNHDA, CDR2 SQIVND (reference sequence). DNA of the CDR3: TGTGCCAGTAGTATATTAGCGGCCCAGGGGAGTGGTGAGCAGTTCTTC. Its protein is CASSILAAQGSGEQFF.

The chain combines TRBV28 with TRBJ1-3; 7 positions match TRBD1. V shed 5 bases and J 6 bases; nucleotides not matched to a gene: 4. Germline CDR1 and CDR2: MDHEN and SYDVKM. The CDR3 runs to 13 residues. The CDR3 sequence is CASSGTVQNTIYF. CDR3 DNA sequence: TGTGCCAGCAGTGGGACAGTTCAAAACACCATATATTTT. The whole variable domain, filled in from reference TRBV28 and TRBJ1-3, reads DVKVTQSSRYLVKRTGEKVFLECVQDMDHENMFWYRQDPGLGLRLIYFSYDVKMKEKGDIPEGYSVSREKKERFSLILESASTNQTSMYLCASSGTVQNTIYFGEGSWLTVV.

A few counts support this clonotype. The chain carries TRBV24-1 and TRBJ2-3, with D possibly matching TRBD1 (5 bases). The CDR3 loop spans 16 amino acids. Germline V CDR1 and CDR2: KGHDR, SFDVKD. Between the trimmed V and J ends, which lost 2 bases and 4 bases, there was a span of 15 bases. CDR3: CATSDSDSFGPDTQYF. Written as DNA, the CDR3 is TGTGCCACCAGTGATTCTGACAGTTTCGGTCCAGATACGCAGTATTTT.

This clonotype was found many times. The V gene is TRBV6-1, the J gene TRBJ1-1; D remains unclear. Trimming cost V 1 base and J 6 bases, with 9 bases left between them. CDR3 length: 13 residues. Germline CDR1 is MNHNS and CDR2 is SASEGT. In DNA, the CDR3 is TGTGCCAGCAGTGAAGTAGGGATTGCTGAAGCTTTCTTT. It yields the protein CASSEVGIAEAFF.

The table lists this clonotype with a few counts. In nucleotides, the CDR3 is TGTGCCAGCAGCCCAGGGACTAGCGGGAGGGGGTACACCGGGGAGCTGTTTTTT. Residues: CASSPGTSGRGYTGELFF. The chain joins TRBV9 to TRBJ2-2, with 16 bases identical to TRBD2. The CDR3 runs to 18 residues. CDR1 SGDLS and CDR2 YYNGEE come from the germline V gene. After removal of 4 bases from V and 3 bases from J, the junction contained 6 bases not matched to a gene.

The chain combines TRBV6-1 with TRBJ2-2; 10 positions match TRBD1. This CDR3 region has 15 residues. The V and J ends lost 6 bases and 3 bases, in that order; junction bases with no gene match: 4. The germline gives CDR1 MNHNS, CDR2 SASEGT. CDR3 loop: CASSRDRGYTGELFF. CDR3 nucleotides: TGTGCCAGCAGCAGGGACAGGGGTTACACCGGGGAGCTGTTTTTT.

The chain has TRBV12-3 or TRBV12-4 and TRBJ2-7; 7 positions match TRBD2. This CDR3 comprises 15 residues. With V trimmed by 5 bases and J by 2 bases, 9 bases remained unmatched. CDR3 protein: CASSPGTNGTYEQYF. The CDR3 coding sequence is TGTGCCAGCAGTCCCGGGACTAACGGGACCTACGAGCAGTACTTC.

This clonotype occurred many times. The CDR3 reads CASSGRDRGNTEAFF. The CDR3 DNA reads TGTGCCAGCAGCGGCCGGGATCGAGGGAACACTGAAGCTTTCTTT. The J gene is TRBJ1-1, the V gene TRBV3-1; D is undetermined. The CDR3 sequence is 15 residues long. Trimming pared 5 bases from V and 1 base from J, leaving 14 bases between. Germline-derived CDR1 and CDR2 are LGHDT and YNNKEL (reference sequence).

A single count supports this clonotype. V gene TRBV6-1 combines with J gene TRBJ2-5; D might be TRBD1 (5 bases). Germline V gene data show CDR1 as MNHNS and CDR2 as SASEGT. The CDR3 totals 17 residues. Trimming removed 1 base at V and 0 bases at J, with 15 bases between. The CDR3 loop reads CASSEDGQFAYQETQYF. The CDR3 DNA reads TGTGCCAGCAGTGAAGACGGACAATTTGCCTACCAAGAGACCCAGTACTTC.

This clonotype was counted many times. This chain connects TRBV11-2 to TRBJ2-7; D may be TRBD1 or TRBD2 (5 bases each). The germline gives CDR1 SGHAT, CDR2 FQNNGV. Trimming cost V 5 bases and J 2 bases, with 16 bases left between them. This CDR3 comprises 15 residues. The CDR3 protein is CASSPGTFYAYEQYF. CDR3 DNA: TGTGCCAGCAGCCCCGGGACCTTTTACGCCTACGAGCAGTACTTC.